Listed below are T cell receptor beta chains from one sample, sequenced in a study of T-cell memory formation after mild COVID-19. TCRdb recomputed calls from the 5' RACE reads with MiXCR, one row per CDR3 protein. The table includes around 200,000 distinct CDR3 sequences, about 21% detected once. Sequencing was done on a sample of PBMCs or a T cell subset sorted from them (not recorded which). The receptors come from an adult woman who had mild COVID-19 (a few samples of this study predate the infection). Cell type and time point are not known. The CDR3 runs from the conserved cysteine through the conserved F or W. D genes are given only for firm matches. Expanded clones get a size class; other rows say once, few or many, or leave the size out.

clone size: NA
J gene: TRBJ1-1
V gene: TRBV4-3
D gene: TRBD1
CDR3 DNA: TGCGCCAGCAGCCAAGATCGAGCAGGGGGCGACACTGAAGCTTTCTTT
CDR3 protein: CASSQDRAGGDTEAFF

clone size: few
J gene: TRBJ2-3
V gene: TRBV29-1
D gene: TRBD1
CDR3 DNA: TGCAGCGTTGAAATCGGGGACAGCTTAAGCACAGATACGCAGTATTTT
CDR3 protein: CSVEIGDSLSTDTQYF

clone size: NA
J gene: TRBJ1-1
V gene: TRBV7-3
D gene: TRBD1
CDR3 DNA: TGTGCCAGCAGCCACGGGACAGTAGGGGACGGAGCTTTCTTT
CDR3 protein: CASSHGTVGDGAFF

clone size: few
J gene: TRBJ2-7
V gene: TRBV29-1
D gene: NA
CDR3 DNA: TGCAGCGTTCAGGACAGCTACGAGCAGTACTTC
CDR3 protein: CSVQDSYEQYF

clone size: few
J gene: TRBJ2-2
V gene: TRBV29-1
D gene: TRBD1
CDR3 DNA: TGCAGCGTTGACTGGACAGGGCTCGGCGGGGAGCTGTTTTTT
CDR3 protein: CSVDWTGLGGELFF

clone size: NA
J gene: TRBJ2-1
V gene: TRBV11-2
D gene: TRBD2
CDR3 DNA: TGTGCCAGCAGCTTAGGGGGGACTAGCGGGAGAGGCTATGAGCAGTTCTTC
CDR3 protein: CASSLGGTSGRGYEQFF

clone size: NA
J gene: TRBJ1-2
V gene: TRBV4-2
D gene: NA
CDR3 DNA: TGTGCCAGCAGCCAAGTTGGACCCGCCTCCCTTAGATATGGCTACACCTTC
CDR3 protein: CASSQVGPASLRYGYTF

clone size: NA
J gene: TRBJ2-2
V gene: TRBV6-2/TRBV6-3
D gene: NA
CDR3 DNA: TGTGCCAGCAGTTACATTCCAAGGGCCCAAGGCGGGGAGCTGTTTTTT
CDR3 protein: CASSYIPRAQGGELFF

clone size: NA
J gene: TRBJ1-1
V gene: TRBV7-8
D gene: TRBD1
CDR3 DNA: TGTGCCAGCAGCTTAATGGTGACAGGGGGAACTGAAGCTTTCTTT
CDR3 protein: CASSLMVTGGTEAFF

clone size: few
J gene: TRBJ2-5
V gene: TRBV6-5
D gene: NA
CDR3 DNA: TGTGCCAGCAGTTTACCCCCGGCAGGGGGGACATTCAGTGAGACCCAGTACTTC
CDR3 protein: CASSLPPAGGTFSETQYF

clone size: NA
J gene: TRBJ2-2
V gene: TRBV29-1
D gene: TRBD1
CDR3 DNA: TGCAGCGCCATATGGACAGGGGCCGGGGAGCTGTTTTTT
CDR3 protein: CSAIWTGAGELFF

clone size: NA
J gene: TRBJ2-1
V gene: TRBV9
D gene: TRBD1
CDR3 DNA: TGTGCCAGCAGTAATTGGGACAGAATCGGCAATGAGCAGTTCTTC
CDR3 protein: CASSNWDRIGNEQFF

clone size: NA
J gene: TRBJ1-5
V gene: TRBV3-1
D gene: NA
CDR3 DNA: TGTGCCAGCAGCCAAGATGGGCTCGGGCATCAGCCCCAGCATTTT
CDR3 protein: CASSQDGLGHQPQHF

clone size: NA
J gene: TRBJ2-7
V gene: TRBV7-8
D gene: NA
CDR3 DNA: TGTGCCAGCAGCCGTACGAACCGGGCCTCCTACGAGCAGTACTTC
CDR3 protein: CASSRTNRASYEQYF

clone size: few
J gene: TRBJ2-1
V gene: TRBV5-1
D gene: TRBD2
CDR3 DNA: TGCGCCAGCAGCTTGCACCTAGCGGAAGAGTACAATGAGCAGTTCTTC
CDR3 protein: CASSLHLAEEYNEQFF

clone size: NA
J gene: TRBJ2-5
V gene: TRBV2
D gene: NA
CDR3 DNA: TGTGCCAGCAGTTATCAAGAGGCAGAGACCCAGTACTTC
CDR3 protein: CASSYQEAETQYF

clone size: NA
J gene: TRBJ2-5
V gene: TRBV6-5
D gene: TRBD1
CDR3 DNA: TGTGCCAGCAGTTCCGGGACAGCCCGGTCGGCCCAGTACTTC
CDR3 protein: CASSSGTARSAQYF

clone size: NA
J gene: TRBJ2-1
V gene: TRBV27
D gene: NA
CDR3 DNA: TGTGCCAGCAGTTTATCAGTCCTAGCCTCTGGGGAGCAGTTCTTC
CDR3 protein: CASSLSVLASGEQFF

clone size: once
J gene: TRBJ2-1
V gene: TRBV4-2
D gene: NA
CDR3 DNA: TGTGCCAGCAGCCAAGCACAGGGTACAATCTACAATGAGCAGTTCTTC
CDR3 protein: CASSQAQGTIYNEQFF

clone size: NA
J gene: TRBJ2-7
V gene: TRBV27
D gene: NA
CDR3 DNA: TGTGCCAGCAGCCTCGCCTCCTCCGTCTCCTACGAGCAGTACTTC
CDR3 protein: CASSLASSVSYEQYF

clone size: NA
J gene: TRBJ1-2
V gene: TRBV19
D gene: NA
CDR3 DNA: TGTGCCAGTAGTCCGACAGCCTTCTATGGCTACACCTTC
CDR3 protein: CASSPTAFYGYTF

clone size: NA
J gene: TRBJ2-1
V gene: TRBV7-9
D gene: NA
CDR3 DNA: TGTGCCAGCAGTCCCCCCGGGGTGGGAGGTCCCTACAATGAGCAGTTCTTC
CDR3 protein: CASSPPGVGGPYNEQFF

clone size: NA
J gene: TRBJ2-1
V gene: TRBV24-1
D gene: TRBD2
CDR3 DNA: TGTGCCACCAGTGATTTGACGACTAGCGGGAGCTATGAGCAGTTCTTC
CDR3 protein: CATSDLTTSGSYEQFF

clone size: NA
J gene: TRBJ2-1
V gene: TRBV19
D gene: TRBD1
CDR3 DNA: TGTGCCAGTAGGGGGACAGGGGTCAATGAGCAGTTCTTC
CDR3 protein: CASRGTGVNEQFF

clone size: NA
J gene: TRBJ2-5
V gene: TRBV7-9
D gene: TRBD1
CDR3 DNA: TGTGCCAGCAGCTTACCCATGGGGACAGGGGGCTGGGAGACCCAGTACTTC
CDR3 protein: CASSLPMGTGGWETQYF

clone size: NA
J gene: TRBJ2-3
V gene: TRBV4-1
D gene: NA
CDR3 DNA: TGCGCCAGCAGCCAAGCCGGGGGGCCCCAAGATACGCAGTATTTT
CDR3 protein: CASSQAGGPQDTQYF

clone size: few
J gene: TRBJ2-3
V gene: TRBV11-1
D gene: TRBD1
CDR3 DNA: TGTGCCAGCAGCCCGGGGACAGGGGGTTTTCTTGATACGCAGTATTTT
CDR3 protein: CASSPGTGGFLDTQYF

clone size: NA
J gene: TRBJ1-2
V gene: TRBV4-1
D gene: NA
CDR3 DNA: TGCGCCAGCAGCCAGGGTCCCGGGACAACTCATGGCTACACCTTC
CDR3 protein: CASSQGPGTTHGYTF

clone size: NA
J gene: TRBJ2-2
V gene: TRBV4-1
D gene: NA
CDR3 DNA: TGCGCCAGCAGCCAGAGGCAGGACTTCGGGGAGCTGTTTTTT
CDR3 protein: CASSQRQDFGELFF

clone size: NA
J gene: TRBJ2-1
V gene: TRBV30
D gene: NA
CDR3 DNA: TGTGCCTGGAGTCCTACAGGGTTACCCAATGAGCAGTTCTTC
CDR3 protein: CAWSPTGLPNEQFF

clone size: few
J gene: TRBJ2-1
V gene: TRBV29-1
D gene: TRBD2
CDR3 DNA: TGCAGCGTTGAAAGGTACGGGACTAGCTCCTACAATGAGCAGTTCTTC
CDR3 protein: CSVERYGTSSYNEQFF

clone size: NA
J gene: TRBJ2-1
V gene: TRBV15
D gene: TRBD2
CDR3 DNA: TGTGCCACCAGCAGAGATTTGACTAGCGGGGGATCAAACAATGAGCAGTTCTTC
CDR3 protein: CATSRDLTSGGSNNEQFF

clone size: NA
J gene: TRBJ2-3
V gene: TRBV10-3
D gene: NA
CDR3 DNA: TGTGCCATCAGTGAGCCCATAGAGGCCCTAGGCAGTACGCAGTATTTT
CDR3 protein: CAISEPIEALGSTQYF